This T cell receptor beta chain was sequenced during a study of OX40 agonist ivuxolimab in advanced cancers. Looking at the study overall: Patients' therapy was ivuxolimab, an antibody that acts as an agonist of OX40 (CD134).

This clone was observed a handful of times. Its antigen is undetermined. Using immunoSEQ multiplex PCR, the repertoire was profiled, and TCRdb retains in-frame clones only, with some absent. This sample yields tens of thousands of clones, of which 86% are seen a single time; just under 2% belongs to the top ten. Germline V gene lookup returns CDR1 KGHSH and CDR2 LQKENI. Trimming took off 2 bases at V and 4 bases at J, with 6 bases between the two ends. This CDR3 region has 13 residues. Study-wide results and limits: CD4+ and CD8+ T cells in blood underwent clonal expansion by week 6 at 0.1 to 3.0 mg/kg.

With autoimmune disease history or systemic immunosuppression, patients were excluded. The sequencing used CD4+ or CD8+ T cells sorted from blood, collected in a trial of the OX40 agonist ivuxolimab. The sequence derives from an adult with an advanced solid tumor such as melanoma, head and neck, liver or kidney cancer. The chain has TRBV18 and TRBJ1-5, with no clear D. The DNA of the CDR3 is TGTGCCAGCTCACCAAACACAAATCAGCCCCAGCATTTT. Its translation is CASSPNTNQPQHF.